This T cell receptor beta chain comes out of a study of technical replicates of blood from a few donors (dated 2017 in TCRdb). Germline trimming amounts to 4 bases on V and 3 bases on J, with 9 as the count of junction bases outside the gene matches. There are 15 amino acids in the CDR3, from cysteine to phenylalanine inclusive. Only the CDR3 DNA stays, 45 bases, in frame from base 1. The germline V gene specifies SGHAT as CDR1 and FQNNGV as CDR2. In the case of this clone: Its binding antigen is unknown. The input lacks base qualities; no much larger clone sits a single base away.

The method was the immunoSEQ multiplex PCR assay. TCRdb provides this immuneACCESS table in a form limited to in-frame rearrangements. Some clones are lacking; in checked studies, under half of them reflect an unresolved V gene, and why the rest are absent is not known. Here the sample has roughly 62,000 clones; 91% occur a single time. Approximately 3.9% of the sample goes to the ten largest clones. The chain is encoded by TRBV11-2 joined to TRBJ2-7, and TRBD1 aligns with 7 junction nucleotides. The TCR sequence derives from a human donor in good health. Some clones in this sample may be carry-over from other donors' samples. Source material: PBMCs. The nucleotide sequence reads TGTGCCAGCAGCTCCGGGACAGTCTACTTCTACGAGCAGTACTTC. Its protein reads: CASSSGTVYFYEQYF.